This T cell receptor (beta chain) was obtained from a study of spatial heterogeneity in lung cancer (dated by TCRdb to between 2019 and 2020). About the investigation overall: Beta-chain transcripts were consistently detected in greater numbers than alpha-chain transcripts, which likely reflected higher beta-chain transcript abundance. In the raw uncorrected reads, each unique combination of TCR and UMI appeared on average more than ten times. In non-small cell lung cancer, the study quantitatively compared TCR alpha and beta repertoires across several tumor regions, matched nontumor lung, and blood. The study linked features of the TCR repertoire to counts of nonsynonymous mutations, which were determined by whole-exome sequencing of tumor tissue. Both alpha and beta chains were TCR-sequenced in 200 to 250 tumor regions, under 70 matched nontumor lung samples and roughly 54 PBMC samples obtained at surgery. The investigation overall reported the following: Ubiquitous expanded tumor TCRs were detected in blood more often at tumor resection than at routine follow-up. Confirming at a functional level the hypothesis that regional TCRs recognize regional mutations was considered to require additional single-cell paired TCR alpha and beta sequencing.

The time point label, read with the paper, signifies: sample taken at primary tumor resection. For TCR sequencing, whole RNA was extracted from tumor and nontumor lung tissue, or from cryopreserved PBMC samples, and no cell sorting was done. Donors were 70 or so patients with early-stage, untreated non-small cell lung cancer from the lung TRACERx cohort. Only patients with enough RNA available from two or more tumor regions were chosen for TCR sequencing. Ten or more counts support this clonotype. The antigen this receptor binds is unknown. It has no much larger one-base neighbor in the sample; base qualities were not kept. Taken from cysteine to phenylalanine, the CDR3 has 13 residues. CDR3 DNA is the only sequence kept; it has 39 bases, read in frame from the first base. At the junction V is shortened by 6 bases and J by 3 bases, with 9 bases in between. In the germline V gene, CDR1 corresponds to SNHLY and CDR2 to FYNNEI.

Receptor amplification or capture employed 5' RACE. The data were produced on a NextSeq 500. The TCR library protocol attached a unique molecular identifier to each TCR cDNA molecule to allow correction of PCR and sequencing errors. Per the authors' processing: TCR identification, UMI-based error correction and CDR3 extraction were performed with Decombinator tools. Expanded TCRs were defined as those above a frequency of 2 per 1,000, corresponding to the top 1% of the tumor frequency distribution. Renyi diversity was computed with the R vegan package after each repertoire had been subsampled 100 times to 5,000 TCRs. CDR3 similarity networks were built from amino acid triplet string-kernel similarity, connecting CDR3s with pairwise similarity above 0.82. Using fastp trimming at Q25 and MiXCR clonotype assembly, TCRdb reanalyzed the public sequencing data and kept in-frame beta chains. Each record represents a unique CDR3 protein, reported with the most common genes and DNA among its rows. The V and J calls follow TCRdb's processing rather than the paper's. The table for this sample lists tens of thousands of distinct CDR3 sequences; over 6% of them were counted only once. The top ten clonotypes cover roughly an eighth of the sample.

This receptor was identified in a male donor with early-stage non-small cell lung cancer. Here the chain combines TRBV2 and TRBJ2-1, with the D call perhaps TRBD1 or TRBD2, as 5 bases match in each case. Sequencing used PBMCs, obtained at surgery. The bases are TGTGCCAGCAGCGGGGCGGTCTACAATGAGCAGTTCTTC. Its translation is CASSGAVYNEQFF.